A selection of T cell receptor beta chains follows, all from one sample in a study of regulatory T cells in long-lasting Graves disease. TCRdb independently ran MiXCR on the multiplex PCR reads; one entry per CDR3 protein. This sample has some 430,000 distinct CDR3 sequences, with roughly 21% found just once. The sample consisted of peripheral blood mononuclear cells (PBMCs), taken when the disease was refractory, from a patient treated with antithyroid drugs. These receptors all stem from a female donor with Graves disease. Both conserved end residues are part of each CDR3. Each record gives: CDR3 protein, CDR3 DNA, J gene, clone size, V gene, D gene. D genes are given only for firm matches. Clone size appears in some rows only: once, few, many, or a class for an expanded clone.

CASKQGGNSPLHF	TGTGCCAGCAAGCAGGGGGGGAATTCACCCCTCCACTTT	TRBJ1-6	NA	TRBV27	TRBD1
CASSSTEEVYSSPLHF	TGTGCCAGCAGCTCTACAGAGGAGGTCTATAGTTCACCCCTCCACTTT	TRBJ1-6	NA	TRBV9	NA
CASSTGSRTEAFF	TGTGCCAGCAGTACTGGGTCTCGTACTGAAGCTTTCTTT	TRBJ1-1	many	TRBV2	NA
CASSPLRQDRRLAF	TGTGCCAGCAGTCCCCTTCGACAGGACAGAAGGTTGGCCTTC	TRBJ1-2	many	TRBV6-1	NA
CASSPGTYQETQYF	TGTGCCAGCAGCCCCGGGACTTACCAAGAGACCCAGTACTTC	TRBJ2-5	many	TRBV7-2	NA
CASSYSNEGGPHEQYF	TGTGCCAGCAGTTACTCGAACGAAGGAGGTCCGCACGAGCAGTACTTC	TRBJ2-7	few	TRBV6-5	NA
CSTLAGVSYEQYF	TGCAGCACCCTAGCGGGAGTTTCCTACGAGCAGTACTTC	TRBJ2-7	few	TRBV29-1	TRBD2
CASSLGQGFAGELFF	TGCGCCAGCAGCTTGGGTCAGGGATTTGCCGGGGAGCTGTTTTTT	TRBJ2-2	NA	TRBV5-1	NA
CASWRDRGPSRYEKLFF	TGTGCGAGCTGGCGGGACAGGGGACCCTCGCGTTATGAAAAACTGTTTTTT	TRBJ1-4	NA	TRBV28	TRBD1
CASEQDGTEAFF	TGTGCCAGCGAACAGGACGGCACTGAAGCTTTCTTT	TRBJ1-1	few	TRBV6-1	NA
CASSSTAGIQYF	TGTGCCAGCAGTTCGACAGCGGGCATTCAGTACTTC	TRBJ2-4	few	TRBV12-3/TRBV12-4	NA
CAISVGTASNYGYTF	TGTGCCATCAGTGTGGGGACAGCTAGTAACTATGGCTACACCTTC	TRBJ1-2	NA	TRBV10-3	TRBD1
CASSITTSWGSNEQFF	TGTGCCAGCAGTATAACGACTAGCTGGGGCTCCAATGAGCAGTTCTTC	TRBJ2-1	NA	TRBV27	TRBD2
CASSPDRFANTGELFF	TGTGCCAGCAGCCCGGACAGGTTCGCGAACACCGGGGAGCTGTTTTTT	TRBJ2-2	NA	TRBV11-2	TRBD1
CSARGTGLDEQYF	TGCAGTGCTAGAGGGACAGGACTAGACGAGCAGTACTTC	TRBJ2-7	NA	TRBV20-1	NA
CSVDIGTGSYNEQFF	TGCAGCGTTGATATCGGGACAGGGTCCTACAATGAGCAGTTCTTC	TRBJ2-1	few	TRBV29-1	TRBD1
CASSVEWEAGELFF	TGTGCCAGCAGCGTTGAGTGGGAAGCCGGGGAGCTGTTTTTT	TRBJ2-2	few	TRBV9	NA
CASSLMARGTGTQETQYF	TGTGCCAGCAGTTTAATGGCCCGGGGGACAGGAACGCAAGAGACCCAGTACTTC	TRBJ2-5	few	TRBV25-1	TRBD1
CASSLEEKPDTQYF	TGTGCCAGCAGCTTAGAAGAGAAACCGGATACGCAGTATTTT	TRBJ2-3	NA	TRBV7-9	NA
CASSLFSTGGVIQPQHF	TGTGCCAGCAGTTTATTTTCGACAGGGGGCGTTATTCAGCCCCAGCATTTT	TRBJ1-5	NA	TRBV27	TRBD1
CASRPPGRDEAFF	TGTGCCAGCAGACCCCCGGGAAGGGATGAAGCTTTCTTT	TRBJ1-1	many	TRBV12-3/TRBV12-4	NA
CASSGTTGANTEAFF	TGTGCCAGCAGTGGGACCACAGGGGCGAACACTGAAGCTTTCTTT	TRBJ1-1	few	TRBV2	TRBD1
CSARDEALNYGYTF	TGCAGTGCTAGAGATGAGGCCTTAAACTATGGCTACACCTTC	TRBJ1-2	many	TRBV20-1	NA
CSATGTGGTYSETQYF	TGCAGTGCTACCGGGACAGGGGGCACTTATAGCGAGACCCAGTACTTC	TRBJ2-5	NA	TRBV20-1	TRBD1
CASSLAPNTEAFF	TGTGCCAGCAGCTTAGCCCCTAACACTGAAGCTTTCTTT	TRBJ1-1	many	TRBV7-2	NA
CASSLGQGAGNTIYF	TGTGCCAGCAGTTTGGGGCAGGGGGCTGGAAACACCATATATTTT	TRBJ1-3	NA	TRBV27	TRBD1
CASSFNENSPLHF	TGTGCCAGCAGTTTCAATGAGAATTCACCCCTCCACTTT	TRBJ1-6	NA	TRBV6-5	NA
CASSQVHTGELFF	TGTGCCAGCAGCCAAGTTCACACCGGGGAGCTGTTTTTT	TRBJ2-2	few	TRBV14	NA
CASSLGGWGDRGYNEQFF	TGTGCCAGCAGTTTAGGGGGGTGGGGGGACAGAGGTTACAATGAGCAGTTCTTC	TRBJ2-1	NA	TRBV27	NA
CSASIPSGGLQETQYF	TGCAGTGCTAGTATCCCTAGCGGGGGGCTCCAAGAGACCCAGTACTTC	TRBJ2-5	many	TRBV20-1	TRBD2
CAWTGDLYTEAFF	TGTGCCTGGACCGGCGACCTGTACACTGAAGCTTTCTTT	TRBJ1-1	NA	TRBV30	NA
CASSIGLAGAGDTQYF	TGTGCCAGCAGCATTGGACTAGCGGGAGCGGGAGATACGCAGTATTTT	TRBJ2-3	NA	TRBV7-9	TRBD2
CASRQTGLEETQYF	TGTGCCAGCAGGCAGACAGGGTTGGAAGAGACCCAGTACTTC	TRBJ2-5	many	TRBV11-3	TRBD1
CASSTDRAGSNQPQHF	TGTGCCAGCAGTACGGACAGGGCAGGCAGCAATCAGCCCCAGCATTTT	TRBJ1-5	few	TRBV6-1	TRBD1
CASSIEGTSVGETQYF	TGTGCCAGTAGTATAGAGGGGACTAGCGTAGGGGAGACCCAGTACTTC	TRBJ2-5	few	TRBV19	TRBD2
CASSLGGNSNQPQHF	TGTGCCAGCAGTTTAGGGGGAAATAGCAATCAGCCCCAGCATTTT	TRBJ1-5	many	TRBV28	NA
CSAREKGGGAGANVLTF	TGCAGTGCTAGAGAAAAAGGAGGAGGGGCTGGGGCCAACGTCCTGACTTTC	TRBJ2-6	few	TRBV20-1	NA
CASSVGTGESYEQYF	TGTGCCAGCAGTGTCGGGACAGGGGAATCCTACGAGCAGTACTTC	TRBJ2-7	many	TRBV6-1	TRBD1
CASSFRGGSEAFF	TGTGCCAGCAGTTTCAGGGGCGGATCTGAAGCTTTCTTT	TRBJ1-1	NA	TRBV12-3/TRBV12-4	NA
CASSLVETGFSSPLHF	TGCGCCAGCAGCTTGGTGGAAACAGGGTTTAGTTCACCCCTCCACTTT	TRBJ1-6	many	TRBV5-1	NA
CSAERTGEETQYF	TGCAGTGCTGAAAGGACAGGGGAAGAGACCCAGTACTTC	TRBJ2-5	many	TRBV20-1	TRBD1
CASSLGRGTGELFF	TGTGCCAGCAGCTTAGGGCGGGGGACCGGGGAGCTGTTTTTT	TRBJ2-2	many	TRBV12-3/TRBV12-4	TRBD2
CATSDWGQGDTGELFF	TGTGCCACCAGTGATTGGGGACAGGGGGACACCGGGGAGCTGTTTTTT	TRBJ2-2	few	TRBV24-1	TRBD1
CASSPGAFGNTIYF	TGTGCCAGCAGTCCCGGGGCGTTTGGAAACACCATATATTTT	TRBJ1-3	NA	TRBV27	NA
CASTLHHTDTQYF	TGTGCCAGCACTCTACACCACACAGATACGCAGTATTTT	TRBJ2-3	NA	TRBV12-3/TRBV12-4	NA
CASSVRYQETQYF	TGTGCCAGCAGTGTAAGGTACCAAGAGACCCAGTACTTC	TRBJ2-5	many	TRBV2	NA